The following is a TCR beta chain sequence with its context. The data derive from a study of control samples from healthy donors and cancer patients. CDR1 LNHNV and CDR2 YYDKDF come from the germline V gene (reference sequence). This CDR3 spans 14 amino acids. V lost 4 bases to trimming and J lost 0 bases, with 7 bases between them. TCRdb's copy holds only in-frame clones and misses some; the assay was immunoSEQ multiplex PCR. The table records over 120,000 clones, 90% to 95% of them present only once. The chain couples TRBV15 to TRBJ1-5; no clear D. The TCR was taken from a man in his 60s with colorectal cancer. Source material: PBMCs. The CDR3 region is CATSTDYSNQPQHF. The CDR3 DNA sequence: TGTGCCACCAGCACCGATTATAGCAATCAGCCCCAGCATTTT.